The 12 T cell receptor beta chains presented below share a single source sample, sequenced in a study of T cells in Graves' hyperthyroidism and ophthalmopathy. Amplification yielded TCR beta CDR3 regions, with RNA transcripts as the source. Primed by the HTBI set, a first-round RT-PCR was run on the TCR CDR3. TCRdb reanalysed the multiplex PCR reads using MiXCR and keeps one entry per CDR3 protein. Of approximately 510,000 distinct CDR3 sequences listed, roughly 45% are singletons. Sequencing was done on a sample of peripheral blood or thyroid tissue (not recorded which). These receptors all come from an adult woman with Graves' disease, either hyperthyroidism or ophthalmopathy (not recorded which).

This chain links TRBV29-1 with TRBJ2-7, with TRBD2 as a possible D gene (6 bases). The germline V gene has CDR1 SQVTM and CDR2 ANQGSEA. The CDR3 is 12 amino acids. The V and J ends lost 0 bases and 7 bases respectively, with 10 bases between them. CDR3 region: CSVEEGAGEQYF. CDR3 DNA sequence: TGCAGCGTTGAAGAAGGGGCGGGGGAGCAGTACTTC.

This clonotype was detected a few times. The CDR3 DNA is TGTGCCAGCGTGATGAACACTGAAGCTTTCTTT. Translating gives CASVMNTEAFF. This chain connects TRBV2 to TRBJ1-1; D is undetermined. This CDR3 has 11 residues. Between the trimmed V and J ends, which lost 8 bases and 0 bases, there was a span of 4 bases. Germline V CDR1 and CDR2: SNHLY, FYNNEI.

The CDR3 region has the DNA TGTGCCAGCAGCGTAGCCCGGGGAGGCACTGAAGCTTTCTTT. It translates to CASSVARGGTEAFF. The chain links TRBV9 to TRBJ1-1; no reliable D call. V was clipped by 0 bases and J by 4 bases, with 10 bases between them. CDR1 and CDR2 (germline): SGDLS, YYNGEE. This CDR3 is 14 amino acids long.

This chain joins TRBV2 and TRBJ2-3; 7 nucleotides align to TRBD2. Germline CDR1 reads SNHLY; CDR2 reads FYNNEI. V was clipped by 1 base and J by 8 bases; unmatched bases: 3. CDR3 length: 13 residues. CDR3 protein: CASSEGSGGTQYF. CDR3 nucleotide sequence: TGTGCCAGCAGTGAAGGGTCGGGAGGTACGCAGTATTTT.

This clonotype was seen many times. V usage is TRBV20-1 and J usage is TRBJ2-7; D remains ambiguous. V was shortened by 3 bases and J by 3 bases, with 18 bases between the two germline ends. This CDR3 region has 15 residues. Germline CDR1 reads DFQATT; CDR2 reads SNEGSKA (reference sequence). CDR3 in amino acids: CSARPQYPTNYEQYF. The CDR3, as DNA: TGCAGTGCTAGGCCCCAGTACCCGACAAACTACGAGCAGTACTTC.

This clonotype was seen repeatedly, ten times or more. This rearrangement joins TRBV9 to TRBJ1-1; D ambiguous. Between the trimmed V and J ends, which lost 4 bases and 1 base, there was a span of 11 bases. The CDR3 sequence is 14 residues long. From germline, CDR1 is SGDLS and CDR2 YYNGEE. DNA of the CDR3: TGTGCCAGCAGCCCCATCACAAGGAACACTGAAGCTTTCTTT. Amino acids: CASSPITRNTEAFF.

The chain is built from TRBV7-2 and TRBJ2-7, with TRBD2 as a possible D gene (5 bases). Germline CDR1 reads SGHTA; CDR2 reads FQGNSA. Trimming cost V 1 base and J 5 bases, with 12 bases left between them. The CDR3 covers 14 residues. For the CDR3, the DNA is TGTGCCAGCAGCTTAGTAGCGCCCTGGGACGAGCAGTACTTC. Protein: CASSLVAPWDEQYF. Together with reference TRBV7-2 and TRBJ2-7, the CDR3 gives the full variable domain: GAGVSQSPSNKVTEKGKDVELRCDPISGHTALYWYRQSLGQGLEFLIYFQGNSAPDKSGLPSDRFSAERTGGSVSTLTIQRTQQEDSAVYLCASSLVAPWDEQYFGPGTRLTVT.

The chain couples TRBV4-3 to TRBJ1-4; D is undetermined. The germline V gene encodes CDR1 LGHNA and CDR2 YSLEER. V lost 2 bases and J lost 3, with 10 bases in between. This CDR3 has 15 amino acids. The CDR3 here is CASSQRGLANEKLFF. CDR3 nucleotide sequence: TGCGCCAGCAGCCAACGAGGGTTAGCTAATGAAAAACTGTTTTTT.

In DNA, the CDR3 is TGCGCCAGCAGCTCGAGCTGGACAGGGGAAAACGAGCAGTACTTC. As protein: CASSSSWTGENEQYF. V and J are TRBV5-1 and TRBJ2-5; 9 positions agree with TRBD1. Judging by the DNA end, TRBJ2-7 fits better; the J call may be wrong. CDR1 is SGHRS and CDR2 is YFSETQ in the germline V gene. This CDR3 contains 15 residues.

The CDR3 bases are TGCAGCTTAGGGCGACAGGGGAACGGCTACACCTTC. Translating gives CSLGRQGNGYTF. The chain uses TRBV29-1 and TRBJ1-2; 8 bases line up with TRBD1. V lost 8 bases and J lost 8; bases outside the gene matches: 10. Germline-derived CDR1 and CDR2 are SQVTM and ANQGSEA. The CDR3 runs 12 residues.

DNA of the CDR3: TGTGCCAGCAGAACAGGGCTTAACACTGAAGCTTTCTTT. It encodes CASRTGLNTEAFF. The chain joins TRBV6-5 to TRBJ1-1, with TRBD1 as a possible D gene (6 bases). V shed 6 bases and J shed 2 bases, with 10 bases lying between them. Looked up from germline, CDR1 is MNHEY and CDR2 is SVGAGI. This CDR3 contains 13 residues.

This clonotype was recorded a few times. The V and J genes are TRBV20-1 and TRBJ1-1, with no clear D. V was pared by 3 bases and J by 2 bases, with 10 bases between. CDR3 length: 13 amino acids. The germline V gene encodes CDR1 DFQATT and CDR2 SNEGSKA (reference sequence). The chain's CDR3 is CSASGRGNTEAFF. CDR3 sequence (DNA): TGCAGTGCTAGTGGGCGGGGTAACACTGAAGCTTTCTTT.